Listed here are 3 T cell receptor beta chains from one sample, sequenced in a study of blood T cell repertoires in COVID-19. Method: immunoSEQ multiplex PCR; TCRdb's copy keeps in-frame clones and lacks some. The data hold around 59,000 clones, with 81% observed a single time. Input material: peripheral blood. The receptors here all came from a woman aged 80 or over with active or convalescent COVID-19.

This clone is a singleton in its sample. This sequence joins TRBV6-5 and TRBJ1-3; D perhaps matches TRBD1 (5 bases). Trimming stripped 5 bases from V and 4 bases from J, with 15 bases between. The CDR3 spans 15 residues. The germline CDR1 and CDR2 sequences are MNHEY and SVGAGI. In DNA form, the CDR3 reads TGTGCCAGCAGTCCCCCCGGGGGTTCCGGAAACACCATATATTTT. It codes for CASSPPGGSGNTIYF.

This chain uses TRBV13 with TRBJ1-2; D unresolved. The germline V gene encodes CDR1 PRHDT and CDR2 FYEKMQ (reference sequence). The V gene lost 4 bases and the J gene lost 4 bases, with 4 bases spanning the gap. The CDR3 contains 11 residues. The chain's CDR3 is CASSSLYGYTF. In nucleotides, the CDR3 is TGTGCCAGCAGCTCCCTCTATGGCTACACCTTC.

The sample holds a few counts of this clone. The CDR3 here is CASSQGRTGFPYEQYF. In DNA, the CDR3 is TGCGCCAGCAGCCAAGGAAGGACAGGGTTCCCCTACGAGCAGTACTTC. V usage is TRBV4-3 and J usage is TRBJ2-7; 8 bases are a match to TRBD1. Germline CDR1 and CDR2: LGHNA and YSLEER. The CDR3 contains 16 residues. Trimming cost V 1 base and J 2 bases; bases outside gene matches: 7.